The clone carrying this T cell receptor beta chain appeared a single time. The sample belongs to a study of blood T cell repertoires in COVID-19. At the level of the study: Acute and convalescent COVID-19 samples came from the United States, Italy and Spain. PBMCs, B-cell-depleted T cells, or T cells were the source of the cDNA or gDNA that made up the material.

Seattle's cohort entered during active infection and was followed longitudinally. In the original analysis: It was from reference gene primer amplification that nucleated cell counts were estimated. Profiling relied on immunoSEQ multiplex PCR, and the TCRdb table lists in-frame clones only, not all of them. V and J calls and clone size come straight from that table; D and trimming were deduced from the DNA. Here the sample spans about 140,000 clones, about 88% being singletons. V shed 6 bases, J shed 6 bases, and the junction held 7 bases outside the gene matches. Per the germline V gene, CDR1 is SGHTA and CDR2 is FQGTGA. The CDR3 has 13 residues.

This chain connects TRBV7-3 to TRBJ2-7; TRBD2 matches at 8 bases. This clonotype originated in a human donor with COVID-19, enrolled during active disease. The donor label of this sample is uncertain. Sequenced sample: peripheral blood. DNA for the CDR3: TGTGCCAGCAGTCCCGGGCTAGCGGGCGAGCAGTACTTC. This codes for CASSPGLAGEQYF.